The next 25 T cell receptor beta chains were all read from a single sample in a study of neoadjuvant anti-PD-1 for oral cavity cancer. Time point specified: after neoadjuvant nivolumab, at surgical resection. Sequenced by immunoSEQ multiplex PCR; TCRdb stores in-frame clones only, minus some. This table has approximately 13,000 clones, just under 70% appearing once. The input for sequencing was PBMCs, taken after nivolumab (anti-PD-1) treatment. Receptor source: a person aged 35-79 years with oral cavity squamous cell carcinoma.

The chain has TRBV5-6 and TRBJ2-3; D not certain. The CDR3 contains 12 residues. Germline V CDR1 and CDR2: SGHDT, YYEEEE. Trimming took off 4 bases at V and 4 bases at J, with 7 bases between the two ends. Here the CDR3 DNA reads TGTGCCAGCAGCCTGAATGCAGATACGCAGTATTTT. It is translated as CASSLNADTQYF.

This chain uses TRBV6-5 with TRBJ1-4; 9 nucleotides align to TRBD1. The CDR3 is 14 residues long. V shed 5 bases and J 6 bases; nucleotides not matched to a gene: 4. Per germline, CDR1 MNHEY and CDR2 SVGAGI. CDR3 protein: CASSRGTGYEKLFF. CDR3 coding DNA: TGTGCCAGCAGTCGCGGGACAGGGTATGAAAAACTGTTTTTT.

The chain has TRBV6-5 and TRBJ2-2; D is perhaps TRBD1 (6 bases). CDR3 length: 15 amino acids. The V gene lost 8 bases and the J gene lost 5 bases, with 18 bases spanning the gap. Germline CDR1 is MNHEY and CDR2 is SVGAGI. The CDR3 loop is CASGLQGRGTGELFF. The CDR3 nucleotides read TGTGCCAGCGGCCTCCAGGGGCGAGGAACCGGGGAGCTGTTTTTT.

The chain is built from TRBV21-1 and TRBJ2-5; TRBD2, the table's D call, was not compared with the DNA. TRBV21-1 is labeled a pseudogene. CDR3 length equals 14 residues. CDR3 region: CASSIWLREETQYF. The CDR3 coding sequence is TGTGCCAGCAGCATTTGGCTGAGGGAGGAGACCCAGTACTTC.

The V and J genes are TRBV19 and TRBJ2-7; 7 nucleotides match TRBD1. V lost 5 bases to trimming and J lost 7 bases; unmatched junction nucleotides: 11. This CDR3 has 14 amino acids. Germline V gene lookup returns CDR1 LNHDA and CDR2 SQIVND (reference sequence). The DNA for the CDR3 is TGTGCCAGTAGTGAGGCAGGGGGATCTTGGGAGCAGTACTTC. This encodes CASSEAGGSWEQYF.

CDR3 sequence (DNA): TGTGCCAGCAGATCACTAGCGGGAACTAACGAGCAGTACTTC. The encoded protein is CASRSLAGTNEQYF. The chain links TRBV27 to TRBJ2-7; 10 positions agree with TRBD2. There are 14 residues in the CDR3. V trimming: 6 bases; J trimming: 5 bases; junction bases outside the gene matches: 7. The germline CDR1 and CDR2 sequences are MNHEY and SMNVEV (reference sequence).

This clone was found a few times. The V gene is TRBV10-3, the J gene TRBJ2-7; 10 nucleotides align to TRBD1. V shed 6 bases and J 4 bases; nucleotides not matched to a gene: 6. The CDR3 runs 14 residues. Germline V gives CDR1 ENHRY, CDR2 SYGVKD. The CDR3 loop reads CAISAGTGDYEQYF. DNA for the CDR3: TGTGCCATCAGCGCCGGGACAGGGGATTACGAGCAGTACTTC.

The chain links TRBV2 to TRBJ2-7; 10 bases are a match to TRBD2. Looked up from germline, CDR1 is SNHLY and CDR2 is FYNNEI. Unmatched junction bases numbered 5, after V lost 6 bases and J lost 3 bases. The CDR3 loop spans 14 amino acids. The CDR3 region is CASSPSGGLYEQYF. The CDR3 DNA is TGTGCCAGCAGCCCTAGCGGGGGCCTCTACGAGCAGTACTTC.

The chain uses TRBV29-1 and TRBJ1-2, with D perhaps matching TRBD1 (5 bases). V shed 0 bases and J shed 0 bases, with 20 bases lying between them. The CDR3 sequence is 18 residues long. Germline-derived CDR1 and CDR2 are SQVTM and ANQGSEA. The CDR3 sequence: CSVEDRGANWITNYGYTF. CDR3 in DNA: TGCAGCGTTGAAGATCGAGGGGCAAACTGGATCACTAACTATGGCTACACCTTC.

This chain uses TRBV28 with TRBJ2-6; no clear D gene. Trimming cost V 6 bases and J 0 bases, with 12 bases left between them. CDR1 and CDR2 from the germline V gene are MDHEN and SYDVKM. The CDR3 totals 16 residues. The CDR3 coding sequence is TGTGCCAGCAGCCCTACCCTGGGCTCTGGGGCCAACGTCCTGACTTTC. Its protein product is CASSPTLGSGANVLTF.

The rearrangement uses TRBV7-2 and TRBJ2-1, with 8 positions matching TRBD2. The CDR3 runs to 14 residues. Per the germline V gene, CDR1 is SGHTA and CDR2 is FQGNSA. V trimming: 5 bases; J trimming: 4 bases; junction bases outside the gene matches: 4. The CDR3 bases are TGTGCCAGCAGCCTTAGCGGGATGTACAATGAGCAGTTCTTC. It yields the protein CASSLSGMYNEQFF.

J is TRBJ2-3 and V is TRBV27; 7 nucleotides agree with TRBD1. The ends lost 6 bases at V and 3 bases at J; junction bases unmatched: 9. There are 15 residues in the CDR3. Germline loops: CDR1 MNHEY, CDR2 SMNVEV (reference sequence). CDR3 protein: CASRLTTRGTDTQYF. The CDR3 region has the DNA TGTGCCAGCAGGTTGACTACCAGGGGGACAGATACGCAGTATTTT.

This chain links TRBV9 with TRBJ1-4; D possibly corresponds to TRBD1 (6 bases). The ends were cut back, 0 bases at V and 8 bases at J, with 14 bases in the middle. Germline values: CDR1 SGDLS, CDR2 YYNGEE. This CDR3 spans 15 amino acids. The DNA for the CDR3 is TGTGCCAGCAGCGTAGCTGGACAGAACGGGGAAAAACTGTTTTTT. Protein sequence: CASSVAGQNGEKLFF.

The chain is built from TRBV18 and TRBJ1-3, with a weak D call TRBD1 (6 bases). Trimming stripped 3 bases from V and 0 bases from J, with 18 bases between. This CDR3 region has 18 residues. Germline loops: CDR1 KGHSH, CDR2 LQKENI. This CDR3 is CASSPPLGGAGSGNTIYF. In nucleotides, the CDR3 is TGTGCCAGCTCACCCCCGCTTGGGGGGGCCGGCTCTGGAAACACCATATATTTT.

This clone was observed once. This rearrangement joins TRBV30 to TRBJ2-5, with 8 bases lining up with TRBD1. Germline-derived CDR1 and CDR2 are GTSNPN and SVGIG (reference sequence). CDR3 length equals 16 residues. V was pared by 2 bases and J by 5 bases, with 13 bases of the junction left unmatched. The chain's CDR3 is CAWSPPARGQGETQYF. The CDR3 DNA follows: TGTGCCTGGAGTCCCCCAGCCAGGGGGCAGGGGGAGACCCAGTACTTC.

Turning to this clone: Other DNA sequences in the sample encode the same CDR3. The CDR3 bases are TGTGCCAGCAGTTACTCTCGGACAGGGGGCGGCTATGGCTACACCTTC. Protein: CASSYSRTGGGYGYTF. The chain has TRBV6-5 and TRBJ1-2; 11 bases match TRBD1. V lost 0 bases to trimming and J lost 4 bases; unmatched junction nucleotides: 4. Per the germline V gene, CDR1 is MNHEY and CDR2 is SVGAGI. The CDR3 covers 16 residues.

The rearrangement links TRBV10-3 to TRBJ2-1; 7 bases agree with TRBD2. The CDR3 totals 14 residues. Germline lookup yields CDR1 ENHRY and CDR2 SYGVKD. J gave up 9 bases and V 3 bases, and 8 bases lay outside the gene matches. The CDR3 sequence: CAISDGTTPSEQFF. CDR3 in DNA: TGTGCCATCAGTGACGGGACTACTCCCAGTGAGCAGTTCTTC.

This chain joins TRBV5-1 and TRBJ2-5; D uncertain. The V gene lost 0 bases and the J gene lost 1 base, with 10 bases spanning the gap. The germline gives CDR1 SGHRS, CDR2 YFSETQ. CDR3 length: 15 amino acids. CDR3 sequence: CASSLGSGPQETQYF. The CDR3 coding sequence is TGCGCCAGCAGCTTGGGGTCAGGCCCCCAAGAGACCCAGTACTTC.

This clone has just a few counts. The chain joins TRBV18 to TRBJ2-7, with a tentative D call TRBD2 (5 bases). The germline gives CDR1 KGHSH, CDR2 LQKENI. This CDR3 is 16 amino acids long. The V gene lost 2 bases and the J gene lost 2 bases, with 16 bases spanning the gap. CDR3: CASSPFLSGLTYEQYF. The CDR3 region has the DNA TGTGCCAGCTCACCATTCCTAAGTGGACTCACCTACGAGCAGTACTTC.

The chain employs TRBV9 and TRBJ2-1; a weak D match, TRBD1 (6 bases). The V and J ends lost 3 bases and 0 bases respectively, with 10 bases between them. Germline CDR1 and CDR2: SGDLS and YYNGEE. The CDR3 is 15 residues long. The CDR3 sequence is CASSALTGSYNEQFF. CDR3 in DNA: TGTGCCAGCAGCGCACTGACAGGCTCCTACAATGAGCAGTTCTTC.

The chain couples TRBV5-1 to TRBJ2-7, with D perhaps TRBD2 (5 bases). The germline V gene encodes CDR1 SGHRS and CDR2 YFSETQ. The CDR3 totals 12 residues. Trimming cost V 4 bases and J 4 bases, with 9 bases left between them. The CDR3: CASSPEGYEQYF. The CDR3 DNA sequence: TGCGCCAGCAGCCCCGAGGGTTACGAGCAGTACTTC.

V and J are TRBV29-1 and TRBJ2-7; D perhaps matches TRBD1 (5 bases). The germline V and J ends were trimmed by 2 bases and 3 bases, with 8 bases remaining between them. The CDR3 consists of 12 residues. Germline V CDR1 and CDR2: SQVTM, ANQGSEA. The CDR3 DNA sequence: TGCAGCGTTGAAAAGCAGGGCTACGAGCAGTACTTC. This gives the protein CSVEKQGYEQYF.

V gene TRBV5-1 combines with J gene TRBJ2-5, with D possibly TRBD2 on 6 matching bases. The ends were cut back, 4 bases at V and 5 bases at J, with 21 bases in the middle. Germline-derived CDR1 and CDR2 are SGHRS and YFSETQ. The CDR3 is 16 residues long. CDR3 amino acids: CASSRGIPDRGETQYF. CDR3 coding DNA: TGCGCCAGCAGCCGGGGGATCCCCGATAGGGGCGAGACCCAGTACTTC.

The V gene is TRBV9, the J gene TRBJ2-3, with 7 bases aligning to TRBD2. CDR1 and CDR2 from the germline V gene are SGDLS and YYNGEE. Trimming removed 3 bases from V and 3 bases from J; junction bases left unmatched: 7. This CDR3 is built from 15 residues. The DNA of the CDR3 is TGTGCCAGCAGCGCCATGGGGGGAGGGACAGATACGCAGTATTTT. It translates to CASSAMGGGTDTQYF.

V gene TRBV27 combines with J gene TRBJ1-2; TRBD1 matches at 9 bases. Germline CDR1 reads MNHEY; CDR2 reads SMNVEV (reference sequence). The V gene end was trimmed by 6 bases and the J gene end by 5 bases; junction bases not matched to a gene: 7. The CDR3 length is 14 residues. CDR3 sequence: CASRPTGGGYGYTF. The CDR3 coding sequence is TGTGCCAGCAGACCTACAGGGGGCGGTTATGGCTACACCTTC.